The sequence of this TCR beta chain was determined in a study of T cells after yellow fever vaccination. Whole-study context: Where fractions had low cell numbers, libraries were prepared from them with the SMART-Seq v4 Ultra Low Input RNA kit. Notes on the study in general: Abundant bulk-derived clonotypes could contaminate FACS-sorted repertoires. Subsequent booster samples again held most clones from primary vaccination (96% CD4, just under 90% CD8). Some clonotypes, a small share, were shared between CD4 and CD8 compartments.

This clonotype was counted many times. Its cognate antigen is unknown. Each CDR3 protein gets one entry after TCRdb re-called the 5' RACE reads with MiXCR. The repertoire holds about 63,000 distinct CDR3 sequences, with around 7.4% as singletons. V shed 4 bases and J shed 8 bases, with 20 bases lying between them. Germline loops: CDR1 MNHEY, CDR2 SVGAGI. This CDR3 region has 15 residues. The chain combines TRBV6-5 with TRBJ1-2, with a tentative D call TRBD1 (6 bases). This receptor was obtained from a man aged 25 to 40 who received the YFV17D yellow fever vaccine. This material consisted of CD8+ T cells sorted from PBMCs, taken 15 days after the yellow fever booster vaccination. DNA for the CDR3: TGTGCCAGCAGTTTATTCCAGGGGAATGGAGAAGGCTACACCTTC. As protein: CASSLFQGNGEGYTF.